The 27 T cell receptor beta chains below come from one sample, sequenced in a study of blood T cell repertoires in COVID-19 (TCRdb year 2020). The library was obtained by the immunoSEQ multiplex PCR assay. Held by TCRdb, this immuneACCESS table contains in-frame sequences only and omits some clones. Under half of the omission traces to an unresolved V gene where checked; the cause of the rest is unknown. Present in this sample are about 54,000 clones, roughly 80% of which were seen just once. The ten biggest clones cover approximately 5.3% of the sample. The sequencing input was peripheral blood. Every receptor here comes from a woman aged 55-69 years with acute or convalescent COVID-19.

There are a few counts of this clone. This specimen includes other DNA sequences encoding the same CDR3. The CDR3, as DNA: TGTGCCAGTAGTATTGGACAGTCCAATCAGCCCCAGCATTTT. Encoded protein: CASSIGQSNQPQHF. The chain joins TRBV19 to TRBJ1-5, with D perhaps matching TRBD1 (6 bases). Germline-derived CDR1 and CDR2 are LNHDA and SQIVND (reference sequence). This CDR3 comprises 14 residues. V was clipped by 3 bases and J by 3 bases, with 9 bases between them.

The chain links TRBV6-4 to TRBJ2-3, with TRBD1 identical over 7 bases. V lost 4 bases, J lost 5 bases, and 9 bases stayed unmatched. This CDR3 is 15 amino acids long. Looked up from germline, CDR1 is MRHNA and CDR2 is SNTAGT. The CDR3, as DNA: TGTGCCAGCAGTGCTTCGTCTGGGACAGTAGATACGCAGTATTTT. The encoded protein is CASSASSGTVDTQYF.

The chain is built from TRBV9 and TRBJ2-3, with D possibly being TRBD2 (5 bases). This CDR3 is built from 18 residues. Trimming removed 0 bases from V and 0 bases from J, with 17 bases in between. CDR1 and CDR2 from the germline V gene are SGDLS and YYNGEE. The CDR3 region is CASSVEGSSPTSTDTQYF. CDR3 nucleotides: TGTGCCAGCAGCGTAGAGGGATCTAGCCCAACCAGCACAGATACGCAGTATTTT.

A few counts support this clone. The rearrangement joins TRBV7-2 to TRBJ2-1, with a possible D match to TRBD1 (6 bases). Germline CDR1 SGHTA, CDR2 FQGNSA. V dropped 7 bases and J dropped 7 bases, with 17 bases sitting between them. The length of the CDR3 is 14 residues. Here the CDR3 reads CASTLPGQGNEQFF. The CDR3 bases are TGTGCCAGCACCTTGCCGGGACAAGGTAATGAGCAGTTCTTC.

J is TRBJ1-4 and V is TRBV6-6; D remains unclear. Trimming left V 7 bases short and J 2 bases short, with 14 bases between. CDR1 is MNHNY, CDR2 SVGAGI, per germline (reference sequence). There are 15 residues in the CDR3. The DNA of the CDR3 is TGTGCCAGCACCCGACCACTAGGGACTAATGAAAAACTGTTTTTT. It is translated as CASTRPLGTNEKLFF.

This clone was seen at least ten times. The rearrangement joins TRBV4-2 to TRBJ2-1; weak D call: TRBD2 (6 bases). Trimming pared 3 bases from V and 6 bases from J, leaving 21 bases between. The CDR3 loop spans 17 amino acids. Germline-derived CDR1 and CDR2 are LGHNA and YNFKEQ. The CDR3 reads CASSQQSGQHYTNEQFF. In DNA, the CDR3 is TGTGCCAGCAGCCAGCAGAGCGGGCAGCACTATACCAATGAGCAGTTCTTC.

This chain connects TRBV5-4 to TRBJ2-7; 8 bases are a match to TRBD2. J lost 5 bases, V lost 2 bases, and 6 bases had no gene match. The CDR3 contains 14 residues. Per the germline V gene, CDR1 is SGHNT and CDR2 is YYREEE (reference sequence). The CDR3 nucleotides are TGTGCCAGCAGCTTCACCGGGAGGGCCGACGAGCAGTACTTC. This sequence encodes CASSFTGRADEQYF.

The chain employs TRBV27 and TRBJ1-1, with D maybe TRBD1 (5 bases). The ends were cut back, 3 bases at V and 10 bases at J, with 12 bases in the middle. The CDR3 runs 12 residues. CDR1 and CDR2 (germline): MNHEY, SMNVEV (reference sequence). The CDR3 loop reads CASSLGGGAAFF. CDR3 DNA: TGTGCCAGCAGTTTGGGAGGCGGGGCAGCTTTCTTT.

The rearrangement joins TRBV7-2 to TRBJ2-7; TRBD2 matches 7 bases. V lost 2 bases and J lost 0; bases outside the gene matches: 4. This CDR3 contains 15 residues. Germline CDR1 SGHTA, CDR2 FQGNSA. The CDR3 loop reads CASSLLPGGSYEQYF. CDR3 DNA: TGTGCCAGCAGCTTACTCCCGGGAGGCTCCTACGAGCAGTACTTC.

The rearrangement joins TRBV6-5 to TRBJ1-1; TRBD1 is a possible D gene (6 bases). V shed 3 bases and J shed 3 bases, with 14 bases lying between them. The V gene's germline CDR1 is MNHEY and CDR2 SVGAGI. CDR3 length equals 15 residues. CDR3 nucleotides: TGTGCCAGCAGTTATAGTCGAACAGGGCACACTGAAGCTTTCTTT. Translated, it gives CASSYSRTGHTEAFF.

The chain is built from TRBV5-1 and TRBJ1-5, with D possibly being TRBD1 (5 bases). Germline V gene sequence: CDR1 SGHRS, CDR2 YFSETQ. V was cut by 1 base and J by 4 bases, with 9 bases left in between. The CDR3 sequence is 14 residues long. The DNA of the CDR3 is TGCGCCAGCAGCTTGATCGGGGGGAATCAGCCCCAGCATTTT. Translated: CASSLIGGNQPQHF.

The J gene is TRBJ2-1, the V gene TRBV27; 8 bases are a match to TRBD1. Germline V gene lookup returns CDR1 MNHEY and CDR2 SMNVEV (reference sequence). The CDR3 is 14 residues long. With V trimmed by 3 bases and J by 8 bases, 6 bases remained unmatched. The DNA of the CDR3 is TGTGCCAGCAGTTTGCCAGGGGGCTTCTATGAGCAGTTCTTC. Its protein is CASSLPGGFYEQFF.

The J gene is TRBJ2-3, the V gene TRBV3-1 (or the pseudogene TRBV3-2), with a possible D match to TRBD1 (6 bases). V lost 4 bases, J lost 0 bases, and 17 bases lay in between. The CDR3 loop spans 17 amino acids. Germline assignment: CDR1 LGHDT and CDR2 YNNKEL (reference sequence). CDR3 residues: CASSPGVPGTSTDTQYF. The CDR3 nucleotides read TGTGCCAGCAGCCCCGGGGTTCCCGGGACAAGCACAGATACGCAGTATTTT.

The chain joins TRBV2 to TRBJ1-1; 7 nucleotides line up with TRBD1. Germline values: CDR1 SNHLY, CDR2 FYNNEI. This CDR3 region has 12 residues. V lost 9 bases and J lost 8; bases outside the gene matches: 9. Written as DNA, the CDR3 is TGTGCCAGAGTCCTGGGACAGCACGAAGCTTTCTTT. Translation gives CARVLGQHEAFF.

The V gene is TRBV21-1, the J gene TRBJ2-1; TRBD2 was called by the table and not checked on the DNA. TRBV21-1 represents a pseudogene. The CDR3 spans 12 residues. The chain's CDR3 is CASSKGYHGEFF. In DNA, the CDR3 is TGTGCCAGCAGCAAAGGATACCACGGGGAGTTCTTC.

V usage is TRBV28 and J usage is TRBJ1-1; TRBD1 might be the D (6 bases). CDR1 and CDR2 from the germline V gene are MDHEN and SYDVKM. The CDR3 loop spans 15 amino acids. The ends were cut back, 5 bases at V and 8 bases at J, with 21 bases in the middle. The CDR3 DNA reads TGTGCCAGCAGTACAGAAGGGGGTTTCGAAAGAGAAGCTTTCTTT. It encodes CASSTEGGFEREAFF.

In its sample, this clone was seen once. The rearrangement uses TRBV3-1 (or the pseudogene TRBV3-2) and TRBJ1-1; D ambiguous. The V and J ends lost 1 base and 11 bases respectively, with 11 bases between them. In germline, CDR1 is LGHDT, CDR2 YNNKEL (reference sequence). The CDR3 has 12 residues. In DNA, the CDR3 is TGTGCCAGCAGCCAAGGCCCCCGTCAGGCTTTCTTT. Residues: CASSQGPRQAFF.

This sequence joins TRBV7-3 and TRBJ2-2, with D tentatively TRBD2 (5 bases). Germline V gene data show CDR1 as SGHTA and CDR2 as FQGTGA. This CDR3 has 15 amino acids. The germline V and J ends were trimmed by 6 bases and 2 bases, with 13 bases remaining between them. CDR3 in amino acids: CASRSGLHNTGELFF. Here the CDR3 DNA reads TGTGCCAGCAGGAGCGGACTCCATAACACCGGGGAGCTGTTTTTT.

The chain carries TRBV6-1 and TRBJ1-2; D unresolved. The germline V and J ends were trimmed by 0 bases and 8 bases, with 13 bases remaining between them. The germline CDR1 and CDR2 sequences are MNHNS and SASEGT. The CDR3 sequence is 14 residues long. The DNA for the CDR3 is TGTGCCAGCAGTGAAGCGGCGGGAGCGGCGGGCTACACCTTC. Its protein is CASSEAAGAAGYTF.

The chain carries TRBV7-3 and TRBJ2-1, with 11 bases that match TRBD2. The V gene's germline CDR1 is SGHTA and CDR2 FQGTGA. This CDR3 is 16 amino acids long. Trimming took 1 base from V and 6 from J; bases not matched to a gene: 5. The CDR3 reads CASSLMASGGINEQFF. The CDR3 coding sequence is TGTGCCAGCAGCTTAATGGCTAGCGGGGGGATCAATGAGCAGTTCTTC.

The rearrangement links TRBV30 to TRBJ2-2; TRBD2 matches 11 bases. Germline CDR1 is GTSNPN and CDR2 is SVGIG (reference sequence). CDR3 size: 14 residues. After removal of 7 bases from V and 5 bases from J, the junction contained 6 bases not matched to a gene. The CDR3 sequence: CAYTSGSGTGELFF. The CDR3 DNA reads TGTGCCTATACTAGCGGGAGTGGGACCGGGGAGCTGTTTTTT.

This clone was seen a few times. The CDR3 is CASSPLQQGPPSYGYTF. Here the CDR3 DNA reads TGCGCCAGCAGTCCCCTACAACAGGGCCCCCCCTCCTATGGCTACACCTTC. The chain employs TRBV23-1 and TRBJ1-2; maybe TRBD1 (6 bases). TRBV23-1 is filed as an ORF, its function uncertain. V lost 4 bases to trimming and J lost 4 bases, with 22 bases between them. The CDR3 has 17 amino acids.

V usage is TRBV18 and J usage is TRBJ1-2, with D possibly matching TRBD1 (5 bases). The CDR3 has 16 residues. Trimming removed 1 base at V and 6 bases at J, with 18 bases between. Germline V gene data show CDR1 as KGHSH and CDR2 as LQKENI. This CDR3 reads CASSPRGVGEAHGYTF. CDR3 nucleotide sequence: TGTGCCAGCTCACCACGGGGCGTGGGGGAGGCTCATGGCTACACCTTC.

This clone was detected once. The chain uses TRBV28 and TRBJ2-7; D may be TRBD2 (6 bases). The CDR3 extends over 15 amino acids. The germline V and J ends were trimmed by 2 bases and 6 bases, with 17 bases remaining between them. Germline V CDR1 and CDR2: MDHEN, SYDVKM. CDR3 protein: CASSLGGSRNGEQYF. CDR3 in DNA: TGTGCCAGCAGTTTAGGGGGGTCCAGGAATGGCGAGCAGTACTTC. Full variable domain (remainder filled in from reference TRBV28 and TRBJ2-7): DVKVTQSSRYLVKRTGEKVFLECVQDMDHENMFWYRQDPGLGLRLIYFSYDVKMKEKGDIPEGYSVSREKKERFSLILESASTNQTSMYLCASSLGGSRNGEQYFGPGTRLTVT.

This chain uses TRBV6-4 with TRBJ2-1; TRBD2 matches 8 bases. V lost 6 bases to trimming and J lost 2 bases; unmatched junction nucleotides: 6. Germline V gene data show CDR1 as MRHNA and CDR2 as SNTAGT. The CDR3 contains 15 residues. This CDR3 reads CASSRAGEAYNEQFF. The CDR3 nucleotides are TGTGCCAGCAGCCGAGCGGGAGAGGCCTACAATGAGCAGTTCTTC.

This rearrangement joins TRBV27 to TRBJ2-7; 11 bases align to TRBD2. Trimming took 5 bases from V and 2 from J; bases not matched to a gene: 5. CDR1 is MNHEY, CDR2 SMNVEV, per germline (reference sequence). This CDR3 region has 15 residues. The CDR3 sequence: CASSQRLAGPYEQYF. CDR3 DNA: TGTGCCAGCAGTCAAAGACTAGCGGGACCCTACGAGCAGTACTTC.

This clone was seen a handful of times. The chain is built from TRBV10-3 and TRBJ2-1; TRBD1 is a possible D gene (6 bases). Trimming stripped 5 bases from V and 5 bases from J, with 13 bases between. Germline V gene sequence: CDR1 ENHRY, CDR2 SYGVKD. The CDR3 spans 14 residues. The CDR3 coding sequence is TGTGCCATCAGTCCGGACAGTCTTAACAATGAGCAGTTCTTC. Translation gives CAISPDSLNNEQFF.